This is a list of T cell receptor beta chains from one sample in a study of blood T cell repertoires in COVID-19. TCRdb's table, derived via immunoSEQ multiplex PCR, lists solely in-frame clones and lacks some. The sample contains fewer than 250,000 clones, around four fifths of which appear only once. The sequenced material came from PBMCs or T cells enriched from blood (not recorded which). The receptor source for this set is a woman aged 40 to 50 who had been exposed to COVID-19. The CDR3 runs from the conserved cysteine through the conserved F or W. The D gene is left open where the match is weak. Size is omitted from some rows. Given values are once, few, many or a class for expanded clones.

j_call v_call clone_size d_call cdr3_length cdr3_aa cdr3_nt
TRBJ1-1 TRBV18 - TRBD1 15 CASSPAGGGDTEAFF TGTGCCAGCTCACCCGCAGGGGGCGGGGACACTGAAGCTTTCTTT
TRBJ2-1 TRBV5-1 - TRBD2 15 CASRPLAGGPGEQFF TGCGCCAGCAGACCACTAGCGGGGGGGCCGGGTGAGCAGTTCTTC
TRBJ2-7 TRBV3-1/TRBV3-2 - - 17 CASSQDPWGGAGYEQYF TGTGCCAGCAGCCAAGATCCCTGGGGGGGGGCCGGCTACGAGCAGTACTTC
TRBJ1-5 TRBV6-5 - - 15 CASKQGTVSNQPQHF TGTGCCAGTAAACAGGGTACGGTGAGCAATCAGCCCCAGCATTTT
TRBJ2-1 TRBV7-6 - - 14 CASSLVRRGPEQFF TGTGCCAGCAGCTTAGTCCGGCGGGGGCCTGAGCAGTTCTTC
TRBJ2-1 TRBV4-2 - TRBD2 16 CASSQESGGGFDEQFF TGTGCCAGCAGCCAAGAGAGCGGGGGGGGGTTCGATGAGCAGTTCTTC
TRBJ1-2 TRBV9 - TRBD1 14 CASSLPRQGWGYTF TGTGCCAGCAGCTTACCGAGACAGGGTTGGGGCTACACCTTC
TRBJ1-6 TRBV30 - TRBD1 14 CAWSEWGQGSPLHF TGTGCCTGGAGTGAGTGGGGACAGGGCTCACCCCTCCACTTT
TRBJ1-2 TRBV4-2 - - 14 CASSQEGRGPGYTF TGTGCCAGCAGCCAAGAGGGCAGGGGCCCCGGCTACACCTTC
TRBJ1-3 TRBV2 - TRBD1 14 CASSSPGGGNTIYF TGTGCCAGCAGTTCGCCAGGGGGAGGAAACACCATATATTTT
TRBJ1-6 TRBV6-5 - TRBD1 15 CASSISGQRNSPLHF TGTGCCAGCAGTATATCGGGACAGCGTAATTCACCCCTCCACTTT
TRBJ1-5 TRBV29-1 - - 13 CSVGQGGNQPQHF TGCAGCGTTGGGCAGGGCGGCAATCAGCCCCAGCATTTT
TRBJ2-1 TRBV5-6 - - 14 CASSSRGSDNEQFF TGTGCCAGCAGCTCCCGAGGGAGCGACAATGAGCAGTTCTTC
TRBJ1-6 TRBV7-9 few TRBD1 14 CASSPTGANSPLHF TGTGCCAGCAGCCCGACAGGGGCCAATTCACCCCTCCACTTT
TRBJ2-7 TRBV19 once TRBD2 15 CASTFAGDGSTEQYF TGTGCCAGCACCTTCGCGGGGGACGGATCTACGGAGCAGTACTTC
TRBJ1-1 TRBV7-2 - - 14 CASSLAPGYAEAFF TGTGCCAGCAGCTTAGCGCCGGGGTACGCTGAAGCTTTCTTT
TRBJ2-1 TRBV24-1 - TRBD2 16 CATSDASGTTPNEQFF TGTGCCACCAGTGATGCATCCGGGACTACCCCCAATGAGCAGTTCTTC
TRBJ1-5 TRBV10-3 - - 14 CAISDARAEQPQHF TGTGCCATCAGTGATGCCAGGGCCGAACAGCCCCAGCATTTT
TRBJ2-7 TRBV5-6 - - 15 CASSLPDRTDYEQYF TGTGCCAGCAGCTTGCCCGACAGGACTGACTACGAGCAGTACTTC
TRBJ2-3 TRBV7-2 - TRBD2 16 CASRPRLAGGADTQYF TGTGCCAGCAGGCCTAGACTAGCGGGGGGGGCAGATACGCAGTATTTT
TRBJ1-1 TRBV7-2 - TRBD1 14 CASSLQGRNTEAFF TGTGCCAGCAGCCTACAGGGGAGGAACACTGAAGCTTTCTTT
TRBJ1-1 TRBV5-4 - - 13 CASSLEQVAEAFF TGTGCCAGCAGCTTGGAGCAGGTCGCTGAAGCTTTCTTT
TRBJ1-1 TRBV12-3/TRBV12-4 once - 13 CASSFQTDTEAFF TGTGCCAGCAGTTTTCAGACAGACACTGAAGCTTTCTTT
TRBJ1-1 TRBV7-2 - TRBD1 14 CASSLGGQYTEAFF TGTGCCAGCAGCTTAGGGGGACAGTACACTGAAGCTTTCTTT
TRBJ1-4 TRBV30 - - 15 CAWSHRVGTNEKLFF TGTGCCTGGAGCCACAGGGTCGGGACTAATGAAAAACTGTTTTTT
TRBJ1-5 TRBV28 - - 15 CASSPYEGDNQPQHF TGTGCCAGCAGTCCCTACGAGGGCGATAATCAGCCCCAGCATTTT
TRBJ2-3 TRBV5-1 - - 15 CASSFTLLGTDTQYF TGCGCCAGCAGCTTCACTCTGTTGGGCACAGATACGCAGTATTTT
TRBJ2-7 TRBV6-6 - TRBD1 15 CASSPPGQGLYEQYF TGTGCCAGCAGTCCCCCGGGACAGGGGCTCTACGAGCAGTACTTC
TRBJ2-1 TRBV7-3 - TRBD2 15 CASSSSGGLYNEQFF TGTGCCAGCAGCTCATCGGGGGGGCTGTACAATGAGCAGTTCTTC
TRBJ2-7 TRBV7-6 - TRBD1 15 CASSFGRDRAYEQYF TGTGCCAGCAGCTTCGGCCGGGACAGGGCATACGAGCAGTACTTC
TRBJ1-6 TRBV18 - TRBD1 14 CASSPRQGESPLHF TGTGCCAGCTCACCGAGACAGGGGGAATCACCCCTCCACTTT
TRBJ1-6 TRBV19 once TRBD1 18 CASSMGPGTAQQNSPLHF TGTGCCAGTAGTATGGGCCCGGGGACAGCCCAGCAGAATTCACCCCTCCACTTT
TRBJ2-1 TRBV7-3 - - 17 CASSLNQRPRGNNEQFF TGTGCCAGCAGCTTAAATCAGCGCCCGCGGGGAAACAATGAGCAGTTCTTC
TRBJ2-5 TRBV9 - TRBD2 15 CASSVLAGGQETQYF TGTGCCAGCAGCGTACTAGCGGGGGGCCAAGAGACCCAGTACTTC
TRBJ1-1 TRBV3-1/TRBV3-2 - - 12 CASSPIDSEAFF TGTGCCAGCAGCCCAATCGACAGTGAAGCTTTCTTT
TRBJ1-2 TRBV7-3 - - 16 CASSLGVDGTNYGYTF TGTGCCAGCAGCTTAGGGGTGGACGGGACTAACTATGGCTACACCTTC
TRBJ1-1 TRBV6-5 - - 13 CASGAAMNTEAFF TGTGCCAGCGGGGCAGCGATGAACACTGAAGCTTTCTTT
TRBJ1-2 TRBV6-5 - - 15 CASSTRRQNPEGYTF TGTGCCAGCAGTACCCGACGACAGAACCCTGAGGGCTACACCTTC
TRBJ2-1 TRBV7-3 - TRBD2 14 CASSLAGGLGEQFF TGTGCCAGCAGCCTAGCGGGGGGGCTGGGTGAGCAGTTCTTC
TRBJ2-3 TRBV13 - TRBD1 16 CASSLVGTGSTDTQYF TGTGCCAGCAGCTTAGTTGGGACAGGTAGCACAGATACGCAGTATTTT
TRBJ2-2 TRBV5-1 - TRBD1 14 CASFGTVDTGELFF TGCGCCAGTTTTGGGACAGTCGACACCGGGGAGCTGTTTTTT
TRBJ2-3 TRBV18 - - 17 CASSPPEAAKDTDTQYF TGTGCCAGCTCACCACCGGAGGCAGCCAAAGACACAGATACGCAGTATTTT
TRBJ2-1 TRBV5-1 - TRBD1 15 CASSLDSGRGQEQFF TGCGCCAGCAGCTTGGATTCCGGCAGGGGGCAGGAGCAGTTCTTC
TRBJ1-4 TRBV19 - - 13 CASSIGIEGELFF TGTGCCAGTAGTATAGGTATTGAAGGAGAACTGTTTTTT